Each of the 25 T cell receptor beta chains below was sequenced from the same sample in a study of regulatory T cells in long-lasting Graves disease. CDR3-region Arm-PCR and iRepertoire HTBI primers produced the TCR beta libraries. TCRdb re-analysed the multiplex PCR reads in MiXCR, keeping a single row per CDR3 protein. The table records 400,000 to 500,000 distinct CDR3 sequences, around 21% of them present only once. Documented time point: persistent/refractory GD, antithyroid drugs over 5 years with positive TRAb. The authors made the TCR library using RNA they extracted from PBMCs. The sample was peripheral blood mononuclear cells (PBMCs), taken when the disease was refractory, from a patient treated with antithyroid drugs. The source is a female donor with Graves disease.

This chain's CDR3 is CASSDTPELALNEQFF. CDR3 nucleotide sequence: TGTGCCAGCAGCGACACCCCTGAACTAGCTCTGAATGAGCAGTTCTTC. The chain links TRBV2 to TRBJ2-1; D is possibly TRBD2 (6 bases). Per germline, CDR1 SNHLY and CDR2 FYNNEI. There are 16 residues in the CDR3. Trimming removed 6 bases at V and 7 bases at J, with 22 bases between.

The rearrangement joins TRBV9 to TRBJ2-3; no reliable D call. CDR1 and CDR2 from the germline V gene are SGDLS and YYNGEE. The CDR3 covers 13 residues. V gave up 10 bases and J gave up 1 base, with 13 bases separating them. The CDR3 protein is CASCRSGTDTQYF. For the CDR3, the DNA is TGTGCCTCCTGTAGGAGCGGCACAGATACGCAGTATTTT.

The table lists this clonotype with many counts. The rearrangement joins TRBV20-1 to TRBJ1-6, with TRBD1 as a possible D gene (6 bases). Germline V gene lookup returns CDR1 DFQATT and CDR2 SNEGSKA (reference sequence). Trimming stripped 6 bases from V and 10 bases from J, with 22 bases between. The CDR3 spans 15 residues. The CDR3 DNA reads as TGCAGTGCCACACAAACCGTGACAGGCCGATCACCCCTCCACTTT. Translating it yields CSATQTVTGRSPLHF.

Many counts were recorded for this clonotype. The rearrangement links TRBV11-2 to TRBJ2-2; D tentatively reads TRBD1 or TRBD2 (5 bases each). CDR3 length: 15 amino acids. The V end lost 4 bases, the J end lost 5 bases, and 14 bases lay between the germline ends. CDR1 is SGHAT, CDR2 FQNNGV, per germline. The CDR3 sequence is CASSSGTRTTGELFF. For the CDR3, the DNA is TGTGCCAGCAGCTCCGGGACCCGGACAACCGGGGAGCTGTTTTTT.

The J gene is TRBJ2-2, the V gene TRBV20-1; D may be TRBD1 (5 bases). The V end was cut by 7 bases, the J end by 0 bases, with 9 bases between. Germline V gene lookup returns CDR1 DFQATT and CDR2 SNEGSKA (reference sequence). The CDR3 is made up of 13 amino acids. CDR3 sequence: CSGQGANTGELFF. CDR3 nucleotides: TGCAGTGGCCAGGGCGCGAACACCGGGGAGCTGTTTTTT.

This clonotype was detected ten times or more. V usage is TRBV27 and J usage is TRBJ1-1; D not resolved. V was clipped by 9 bases and J by 1 base, with 6 bases between them. This CDR3 has 11 amino acids. Germline CDR1 reads MNHEY; CDR2 reads SMNVEV (reference sequence). The CDR3 DNA sequence: TGTGCCAGTCACCGGAACACTGAAGCTTTCTTT. Translated, it gives CASHRNTEAFF.

This clonotype was seen many times. The rearrangement uses TRBV20-1 and TRBJ1-5; 9 bases are a match to TRBD1. This CDR3 has 16 residues. CDR1 DFQATT and CDR2 SNEGSKA come from the germline V gene (reference sequence). Trimming took 4 bases from V and 2 from J; bases not matched to a gene: 9. The CDR3 spells CSANNRDRVGNQPQHF. In nucleotides, the CDR3 is TGCAGTGCTAACAACCGGGACAGGGTAGGCAATCAGCCCCAGCATTTT.

This clonotype was seen at least ten times. The junction does not match germline at one end; this may be a read error. J is TRBJ1-1 and V is TRBV19, with D hard to call. The CDR3 extends over 13 amino acids. CDR1 LNHDA and CDR2 SQIVND come from the germline V gene (reference sequence). In DNA form, the CDR3 reads TGCGCCAGCAGCGCCGGTTTGAACACTGAAGCTTTCTTT. Its translation is CASSAGLNTEAFF.

This clonotype was counted ten times or more. The chain has TRBV3-1 and TRBJ2-1; 11 bases map to TRBD2. This CDR3 comprises 16 residues. The V and J ends lost 1 base and 2 bases, in that order; junction bases with no gene match: 1. Germline V lookup: CDR1 LGHDT, CDR2 YNNKEL (reference sequence). CDR3 region: CASSQVAGGPYNEQFF. CDR3 sequence (DNA): TGTGCCAGCAGCCAAGTAGCGGGAGGGCCCTACAATGAGCAGTTCTTC.

This rearrangement joins TRBV7-2 to TRBJ2-6; D remains ambiguous. V shed 4 bases and J shed 5 bases, with 3 bases lying between them. The CDR3 spans 12 residues. The germline V gene encodes CDR1 SGHTA and CDR2 FQGNSA. The DNA for the CDR3 is TGTGCCAGCAGCTCGCGGGCCAACGTCCTGACTTTC. This gives the protein CASSSRANVLTF.

In its sample, this clonotype was seen many times. The V and J genes are TRBV28 and TRBJ1-1; no reliable D call. CDR1 is MDHEN, CDR2 SYDVKM, per germline. V dropped 2 bases and J dropped 3 bases, with 13 bases sitting between them. The CDR3 is made up of 15 amino acids. The chain's CDR3 is CASSLPGGPYTEAFF. The CDR3 DNA sequence: TGTGCCAGCAGTTTACCGGGCGGGCCGTACACTGAAGCTTTCTTT.

J is TRBJ1-1 and V is TRBV13, with D possibly matching TRBD1 (6 bases). The CDR3 is 17 amino acids. V lost 1 base and J lost 0, with 15 bases in between. The germline V gene has CDR1 PRHDT and CDR2 FYEKMQ (reference sequence). The CDR3 loop is CASSLEPSTGLNTEAFF. For the CDR3, the DNA is TGTGCCAGCAGCTTAGAGCCGTCTACAGGGCTGAACACTGAAGCTTTCTTT.

This clonotype was found many times. The rearrangement links TRBV12-3 or TRBV12-4 to TRBJ2-5; 10 bases match TRBD2. Unmatched junction bases numbered 7, after V lost 6 bases and J lost 3 bases. The CDR3 length is 15 residues. CDR3 DNA sequence: TGTGCCAGCAGGGGGACCGGACTAGCGGAAGAGACCCAGTACTTC. Its translation: CASRGTGLAEETQYF.

This clonotype showed up many times. This chain connects TRBV2 to TRBJ2-7; D call uncertain. V was clipped by 8 bases and J by 1 base, with 9 bases between them. The CDR3 runs 12 residues. CDR1 is SNHLY and CDR2 is FYNNEI in the germline V gene. Here the CDR3 reads CASVRRSYEQYF. CDR3 bases: TGTGCCAGCGTTCGTCGTTCCTACGAGCAGTACTTC. The full variable domain, its missing parts supplied by reference TRBV2 and TRBJ2-7, is EPEVTQTPSHQVTQMGQEVILRCVPISNHLYFYWYRQILGQKVEFLVSFYNNEISEKSEIFDDQFSVERPDGSNFTLKIRSTKLEDSAMYFCASVRRSYEQYFGPGTRLTVT.

The chain has TRBV6-2 or TRBV6-3 and TRBJ2-1, with D possibly matching TRBD2 (5 bases). The V end lost 7 bases, the J end lost 7 bases, and 14 bases lay between the germline ends. There are 13 residues in the CDR3. Germline assignment: CDR1 MNHEY and CDR2 SVGEGT. CDR3 in amino acids: CASTPGYRNEQFF. CDR3 nucleotides: TGTGCCAGCACCCCGGGATACCGAAATGAGCAGTTCTTC.

This chain joins TRBV5-1 and TRBJ2-1; D is undetermined. The CDR3 contains 14 residues. V was clipped by 4 bases and J by 7 bases, with 15 bases between them. Germline-derived CDR1 and CDR2 are SGHRS and YFSETQ. The CDR3 DNA reads TGCGCCAGCAGCACTACGACCAGCAGGAATGAGCAGTTCTTC. As protein: CASSTTTSRNEQFF.

This clonotype was recorded at least ten times. V usage is TRBV6-5 and J usage is TRBJ1-2; 10 bases agree with TRBD1. J was trimmed by 11 bases and V by 1 base; bases with no gene match: 4. CDR1 and CDR2 from the germline V gene are MNHEY and SVGAGI. The CDR3 loop spans 13 amino acids. This chain's CDR3 is CASSYYGQGEYTF. CDR3 nucleotides: TGTGCCAGCAGTTACTACGGACAGGGGGAGTACACCTTC.

This chain's CDR3 is CASSSRGGRTDTQYF. CDR3 coding DNA: TGTGCCAGCAGCTCGAGGGGCGGGAGAACAGATACGCAGTATTTT. The V gene is TRBV7-8, the J gene TRBJ2-3; TRBD2 matches 7 bases. CDR3 length equals 15 residues. The trim removed 4 bases at V and 3 bases at J, leaving 7 bases unmatched. Germline V gives CDR1 SGHVS, CDR2 FQNEAQ.

In its sample, this clonotype was seen a few times. The V and J genes are TRBV7-2 and TRBJ2-7, with a possible D match to TRBD1 (6 bases). The V end was cut by 6 bases, the J end by 6 bases, with 15 bases between. Germline V lookup: CDR1 SGHTA, CDR2 FQGNSA. The length of the CDR3 is 13 residues. CDR3 region: CASRTTGQSEQYF. DNA of the CDR3: TGTGCCAGCAGGACTACAGGGCAATCCGAGCAGTACTTC.

V and J are TRBV20-1 and TRBJ1-5; 8 bases match TRBD1. V dropped 5 bases and J dropped 6; count of bases not matched to a gene: 12. Germline V gene data show CDR1 as DFQATT and CDR2 as SNEGSKA (reference sequence). CDR3 length equals 15 residues. The CDR3 DNA follows: TGCAGTGCTTTCCCCCTGGACAGGGAGAGTCAGCCCCAGCATTTT. This encodes CSAFPLDRESQPQHF.

This sequence joins TRBV28 and TRBJ2-7; D possibly uses TRBD1 or TRBD2 (5 bases each). The V and J ends lost 6 bases and 4 bases respectively, with 16 bases between them. This CDR3 spans 14 amino acids. The germline gives CDR1 MDHEN, CDR2 SYDVKM. The CDR3 coding sequence is TGTGCCAGCAGCCCCCGGGACCAGTGGTACGAGCAGTACTTC. This encodes CASSPRDQWYEQYF.

This clonotype has ten or more counts. The chain couples TRBV28 to TRBJ1-1; D perhaps matches TRBD1 (5 bases). The CDR3 is made up of 14 amino acids. Trimming stripped 5 bases from V and 2 bases from J, with 12 bases between. From germline, CDR1 is MDHEN and CDR2 SYDVKM. The CDR3 region has the DNA TGTGCCAGCAGTCCGGGACGGATAAACACTGAAGCTTTCTTT. Its protein product is CASSPGRINTEAFF.

This clonotype was detected many times. The rearrangement links TRBV12-3 or TRBV12-4 to TRBJ1-2; D may be TRBD1 (5 bases). The length of the CDR3 is 11 residues. The CDR3, as DNA: TGTATTTCGGGGACTTTATGGGGCTACACCTTC. Its translation is CISGTLWGYTF.

This clonotype was seen at least ten times. The V call is TRBV7-9, the J call TRBJ2-5; no clear D. The CDR3 spans 14 residues. V lost 2 bases and J 5 bases, leaving 12 bases between the germline ends. Per germline, CDR1 SEHNR and CDR2 FQNEAQ (reference sequence). The DNA of the CDR3 is TGTGCCAGCAGCTTACGACTCCCCCTCGAGACCCAGTACTTC. Translation gives CASSLRLPLETQYF.

The chain links TRBV3-1 to TRBJ1-1; D is uncertain. V lost 1 base to trimming and J lost 2 bases, with 11 bases between them. Germline V gives CDR1 LGHDT, CDR2 YNNKEL (reference sequence). The CDR3 runs to 15 residues. CDR3 coding DNA: TGTGCCAGCAGCCAAGGAGCGGTATTCAACACTGAAGCTTTCTTT. As protein: CASSQGAVFNTEAFF.